These T cell receptor beta chains were read from a single sample in a study of T cell responses to AZD1222 COVID-19 vaccine. Assay used: immunoSEQ multiplex PCR; TCRdb lists only in-frame clones, some missing. The sample consists of about 140,000 clones, roughly 90% of them appearing once. Material: peripheral blood, obtained on day 0 of AZD1222 vaccination. The origin of the receptors is an adult in good health. The CDR3 runs from the conserved cysteine through the conserved F or W. The order of the fields is clone size, V gene, D gene, J gene, CDR3 DNA, CDR3 protein. The D gene is left open where the match is weak. Size tells how often a clone was seen (once, few, many) or the class of an expanded clone, and some rows leave it out.

clone size: .; V gene: TRBV15; D gene: .; J gene: TRBJ1-3; CDR3 DNA: TGTGCCACCAGCAGAGTTGAAGGAAGGGGTGGAAACACCATATATTTT; CDR3 protein: CATSRVEGRGGNTIYF
clone size: .; V gene: TRBV4-3; D gene: .; J gene: TRBJ1-1; CDR3 DNA: TGCGCCAGCAGCCAAGATTCTCTAGGGGGGGTGAACACTGAAGCTTTCTTT; CDR3 protein: CASSQDSLGGVNTEAFF
clone size: .; V gene: TRBV5-5; D gene: TRBD1; J gene: TRBJ1-1; CDR3 DNA: TGTGCCAGCAGGAAACAGGGGGACACTGAAGCTTTCTTT; CDR3 protein: CASRKQGDTEAFF
clone size: .; V gene: TRBV27; D gene: .; J gene: TRBJ2-7; CDR3 DNA: TGTGCCAGCAGTTCCTACGAGCAGTACTTC; CDR3 protein: CASSSYEQYF
clone size: .; V gene: TRBV18; D gene: .; J gene: TRBJ2-5; CDR3 DNA: TGTGCCAGCTCACCCCGGACTGGCGACCCAGAGACCCAGTACTTC; CDR3 protein: CASSPRTGDPETQYF
clone size: .; V gene: TRBV4-1; D gene: .; J gene: TRBJ1-2; CDR3 DNA: TGCGCCAGCAGCCAATTCCTTAAGGGGCAGGATCATGGCTACACCTTC; CDR3 protein: CASSQFLKGQDHGYTF
clone size: .; V gene: TRBV25-1; D gene: .; J gene: TRBJ1-2; CDR3 DNA: TGTGCCAGCAGCCAGACAGGCCGCTATGGCTACACCTTC; CDR3 protein: CASSQTGRYGYTF
clone size: once; V gene: TRBV29-1; D gene: TRBD1; J gene: TRBJ2-7; CDR3 DNA: TGCAGCGTTCTTGAACCGGGACAGGGCCCCTACGAGCAGTACTTC; CDR3 protein: CSVLEPGQGPYEQYF
clone size: .; V gene: TRBV5-1; D gene: .; J gene: TRBJ1-6; CDR3 DNA: TGCGCCAGCAGCTTGGCCCCGGACAGCAGTTCACCCCTCCACTTT; CDR3 protein: CASSLAPDSSSPLHF
clone size: once; V gene: TRBV4-3; D gene: .; J gene: TRBJ1-2; CDR3 DNA: TGCGCCAGCAGCCAAGGTGTTAGGGTTGGCTACACCTTC; CDR3 protein: CASSQGVRVGYTF
clone size: .; V gene: TRBV5-6; D gene: TRBD1; J gene: TRBJ1-1; CDR3 DNA: TGTGCCAGCAGACTGACAGGGGAGGACACTGAAGCTTTCTTT; CDR3 protein: CASRLTGEDTEAFF
clone size: .; V gene: TRBV5-1; D gene: .; J gene: TRBJ1-1; CDR3 DNA: TGCGCCAGCAGCTTGGGGGCAGCTAACACTGAAGCTTTCTTT; CDR3 protein: CASSLGAANTEAFF
clone size: .; V gene: TRBV30; D gene: TRBD1; J gene: TRBJ1-1; CDR3 DNA: TGTGCCTGGAGTCTCAGGGGGCGGGGTACTGAAGCTTTCTTT; CDR3 protein: CAWSLRGRGTEAFF
clone size: .; V gene: TRBV11-3; D gene: TRBD1; J gene: TRBJ2-1; CDR3 DNA: TGTGCCAGCAGCTCTACAGGGGCCAATGAGCAGTTCTTC; CDR3 protein: CASSSTGANEQFF
clone size: .; V gene: TRBV9; D gene: TRBD2; J gene: TRBJ2-7; CDR3 DNA: TGTGCCAGCAGCCGAACTTCCGGGACTAGCGGGAGCTACGAGCAGTACTTC; CDR3 protein: CASSRTSGTSGSYEQYF
clone size: few; V gene: TRBV7-9; D gene: .; J gene: TRBJ1-5; CDR3 DNA: TGTGCCAGCAGCTGGGACGGATACAATCAGCCCCAGCATTTT; CDR3 protein: CASSWDGYNQPQHF
clone size: .; V gene: TRBV19; D gene: .; J gene: TRBJ2-5; CDR3 DNA: TGTGCCAGTAGTGTAATCGACAGTCAAGAGACCCAGTACTTC; CDR3 protein: CASSVIDSQETQYF
clone size: .; V gene: TRBV18; D gene: .; J gene: TRBJ2-7; CDR3 DNA: TGTGCCAGCTCACCACCCGGGGACCCCGAGCAGTACTTC; CDR3 protein: CASSPPGDPEQYF
clone size: .; V gene: TRBV9; D gene: TRBD1; J gene: TRBJ2-2; CDR3 DNA: TGTGCCAGCAGCGTGAGGACAGGGGGCTTCGGGGAGCTGTTTTTT; CDR3 protein: CASSVRTGGFGELFF
clone size: .; V gene: TRBV20-1; D gene: TRBD2; J gene: TRBJ2-7; CDR3 DNA: TGCAGTGCTAGTCGGGGGGGGGACCCTCTCGAGCAGTACTTC; CDR3 protein: CSASRGGDPLEQYF
clone size: few; V gene: TRBV28; D gene: TRBD1; J gene: TRBJ1-2; CDR3 DNA: TGTGCCAGCAGGCAGACAGGGATAGATGGCTACACCTTC; CDR3 protein: CASRQTGIDGYTF
clone size: .; V gene: TRBV19; D gene: TRBD2; J gene: TRBJ2-1; CDR3 DNA: TGTGCCAGTAGTATACCACCAGATTGGGGAGGGCCCTACAATGAGCAGTTCTTC; CDR3 protein: CASSIPPDWGGPYNEQFF
clone size: .; V gene: TRBV27; D gene: TRBD2; J gene: TRBJ2-7; CDR3 DNA: TGTGCCAGCAGTCGGACCCAGCGGGAGGGCTACTACGAGCAGTACTTC; CDR3 protein: CASSRTQREGYYEQYF
clone size: .; V gene: TRBV2; D gene: .; J gene: TRBJ1-2; CDR3 DNA: TGTGCCAGCAGTCCCACCCTAAGGGTAGGCTACACCTTC; CDR3 protein: CASSPTLRVGYTF
clone size: .; V gene: TRBV2; D gene: .; J gene: TRBJ2-2; CDR3 DNA: TGTGCCAGCAGTGAGTGGGGGACCGACACCGGGGAGCTGTTTTTT; CDR3 protein: CASSEWGTDTGELFF
clone size: few; V gene: TRBV7-9; D gene: .; J gene: TRBJ2-7; CDR3 DNA: TGTGCCAGCAGCTTTCGGTGGAACTCCTACGAGCAGTACTTC; CDR3 protein: CASSFRWNSYEQYF
clone size: .; V gene: TRBV30; D gene: .; J gene: TRBJ1-5; CDR3 DNA: TGTGCCTGGAGTCTCGGCCCAATGCCCAATCAGCCCCAGCATTTT; CDR3 protein: CAWSLGPMPNQPQHF
clone size: .; V gene: TRBV5-1; D gene: .; J gene: TRBJ1-4; CDR3 DNA: TGCGCCAGCAGCCCGCGGACACCTCACAATGAAAAACTGTTTTTT; CDR3 protein: CASSPRTPHNEKLFF
clone size: .; V gene: TRBV18; D gene: .; J gene: TRBJ1-1; CDR3 DNA: TGTGCCAGCTCACCGAGGACAGACAATGAAGCTTTCTTT; CDR3 protein: CASSPRTDNEAFF
clone size: .; V gene: TRBV7-2; D gene: .; J gene: TRBJ1-1; CDR3 DNA: TGTGCCGGGTCAGTGAGAAGGGTTGAAGCTTTCTTT; CDR3 protein: CAGSVRRVEAFF
clone size: .; V gene: TRBV27; D gene: .; J gene: TRBJ1-5; CDR3 DNA: TGTGCCAGCAGTTTATTTCATAACAGGCCCCAGCATTTT; CDR3 protein: CASSLFHNRPQHF
clone size: once; V gene: TRBV6-5; D gene: .; J gene: TRBJ2-1; CDR3 DNA: TGTGCCAGCAGCCCGTTAACGGGGCTTTGGTTCTTC; CDR3 protein: CASSPLTGLWFF
clone size: .; V gene: TRBV6-5; D gene: TRBD1; J gene: TRBJ1-6; CDR3 DNA: TGTGCCAGCACCCTAGGACAGGGTGCACCCCTCCACTTT; CDR3 protein: CASTLGQGAPLHF
clone size: .; V gene: TRBV9; D gene: TRBD1; J gene: TRBJ1-2; CDR3 DNA: TGTGCCAGCAAGTCAGACAGGGGGCTGGAGGGCTACACCTTC; CDR3 protein: CASKSDRGLEGYTF
clone size: .; V gene: TRBV9; D gene: .; J gene: TRBJ1-1; CDR3 DNA: TGTGCCAGCAGCGTAGTTGAGGGGGAGAGTGAAGCTTTCTTT; CDR3 protein: CASSVVEGESEAFF
clone size: .; V gene: TRBV7-9; D gene: TRBD1; J gene: TRBJ1-2; CDR3 DNA: TGTGCCAGCAGCTTCGCGGGACAGGGGAGATACACCTTC; CDR3 protein: CASSFAGQGRYTF
clone size: .; V gene: TRBV18; D gene: .; J gene: TRBJ1-2; CDR3 DNA: TGTGCCAGCTCACCCCTCGGCTCGGGTCCCTATGGCTACACCTTC; CDR3 protein: CASSPLGSGPYGYTF
clone size: .; V gene: TRBV19; D gene: TRBD1; J gene: TRBJ1-6; CDR3 DNA: TGTGCCAGTAGTACCCCCAGACAGGGATATAATTCACCCCTCCACTTT; CDR3 protein: CASSTPRQGYNSPLHF
clone size: .; V gene: TRBV11-2; D gene: .; J gene: TRBJ1-2; CDR3 DNA: TGTGCCAGCAGCCCGACCCCCGGCTGGGGCTACACCTTC; CDR3 protein: CASSPTPGWGYTF
clone size: .; V gene: TRBV12-5; D gene: .; J gene: TRBJ2-7; CDR3 DNA: TGTGCTAGTGGTTTTGCTACCTGGGACGGATCCTACGAGCAGTACTTC; CDR3 protein: CASGFATWDGSYEQYF
clone size: .; V gene: TRBV7-9; D gene: TRBD1; J gene: TRBJ2-7; CDR3 DNA: TGTGCCAGCAGCTTGGACAGGGCGGCTCACGAGCAGTACTTC; CDR3 protein: CASSLDRAAHEQYF
clone size: .; V gene: TRBV30; D gene: .; J gene: TRBJ1-2; CDR3 DNA: TGTGCCTGTTCTCCCGGGCCAATAATTCGCTACACCTTC; CDR3 protein: CACSPGPIIRYTF
clone size: .; V gene: TRBV28; D gene: .; J gene: TRBJ1-6; CDR3 DNA: TGTGCCATCCGGGACATAACAACATATAATTCACCCCTCCACTTT; CDR3 protein: CAIRDITTYNSPLHF
clone size: .; V gene: TRBV11-2; D gene: .; J gene: TRBJ2-2; CDR3 DNA: TGTGCCAGCAGCTCCGGACTTACCGGGGAGCTGTTTTTT; CDR3 protein: CASSSGLTGELFF
clone size: .; V gene: TRBV7-2; D gene: .; J gene: TRBJ1-3; CDR3 DNA: TGTGCCAGCAGTCCCACCGGGGCAGGGTCTGGAAACACCATATATTTT; CDR3 protein: CASSPTGAGSGNTIYF
clone size: .; V gene: TRBV5-1; D gene: .; J gene: TRBJ2-3; CDR3 DNA: TGCGCCAGCAGCTTCGATAGCACAGATACGCAGTATTTT; CDR3 protein: CASSFDSTDTQYF
clone size: .; V gene: TRBV5-1; D gene: .; J gene: TRBJ2-5; CDR3 DNA: TGCGCCAGCAGCTTGACGGGAAATGGTTGGCAAGAGACCCAGTACTTC; CDR3 protein: CASSLTGNGWQETQYF
clone size: .; V gene: TRBV6-5; D gene: .; J gene: TRBJ2-5; CDR3 DNA: TGTGCCAGCAGTTACTCGATCAGGGCTTTTGGGGAGACCCAGTACTTC; CDR3 protein: CASSYSIRAFGETQYF
clone size: .; V gene: TRBV6-5; D gene: TRBD1; J gene: TRBJ2-7; CDR3 DNA: TGTGCCAGCAGCCGGGACAGGGTCTCCTACGAGCAGTACTTC; CDR3 protein: CASSRDRVSYEQYF
clone size: .; V gene: TRBV19; D gene: TRBD1; J gene: TRBJ1-2; CDR3 DNA: TGTGCCAGTAGTAGGGGACAGGCTTATGGCTACACCTTC; CDR3 protein: CASSRGQAYGYTF
clone size: .; V gene: TRBV29-1; D gene: .; J gene: TRBJ1-1; CDR3 DNA: TGCAGCGCTGGGAGAGGGGAAGCTTTCTTT; CDR3 protein: CSAGRGEAFF
clone size: .; V gene: TRBV7-8; D gene: .; J gene: TRBJ2-7; CDR3 DNA: TGTGCCAGCAGCCCGCCGAGAAGCGGCCCCCGTGAGCAGTACTTC; CDR3 protein: CASSPPRSGPREQYF
clone size: once; V gene: TRBV2; D gene: .; J gene: TRBJ1-5; CDR3 DNA: TGTGCCAGCAGGTTAAGCATGGGGTGGCCCCAGCATTTT; CDR3 protein: CASRLSMGWPQHF